This T cell receptor (beta chain) originates from a study of blood T cell repertoires in COVID-19. Study-level background: From T cells, B-cell-depleted T cells, or PBMCs came the material, which was cDNA or gDNA.

Cohorts were assigned according to the clinical history that participants reported. Donors of Cohort 3 who recovered were those that had two negative PCRs, clearance, or symptom resolution. Here immunoSEQ multiplex PCR was the method, and the copy in TCRdb shows in-frame clones only, minus some. The repertoire includes roughly 450,000 clones, about 90% of them detected once, and 0.6% sits in the top ten. V was clipped by 5 bases and J by 6 bases, with 11 bases between them. CDR1 SGHTA and CDR2 FQGNSA come from the germline V gene. The CDR3 has 13 residues. Sequenced input: PBMCs or T cells enriched from blood (not recorded which). This sequence joins TRBV7-2 and TRBJ1-5; D is undetermined. This TCR came from a man younger than 35 who had recovered from COVID-19. The CDR3 reads CASSSGVPQPQHF. In DNA form, the CDR3 reads TGTGCCAGCAGCAGCGGGGTACCTCAGCCCCAGCATTTT.